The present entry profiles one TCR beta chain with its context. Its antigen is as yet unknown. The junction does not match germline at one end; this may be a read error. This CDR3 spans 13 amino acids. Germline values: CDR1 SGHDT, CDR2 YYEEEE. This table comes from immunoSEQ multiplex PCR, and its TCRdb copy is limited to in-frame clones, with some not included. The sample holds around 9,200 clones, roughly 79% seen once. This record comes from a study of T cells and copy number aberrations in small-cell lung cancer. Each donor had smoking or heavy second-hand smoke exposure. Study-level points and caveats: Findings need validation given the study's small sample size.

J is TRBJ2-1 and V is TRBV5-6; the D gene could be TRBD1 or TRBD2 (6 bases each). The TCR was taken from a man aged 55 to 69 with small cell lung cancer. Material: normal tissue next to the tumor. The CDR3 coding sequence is TGTGTCAGCAGCCGCCCCGGGGGCTACGAGCAGTTCTTC. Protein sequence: CVSSRPGGYEQFF. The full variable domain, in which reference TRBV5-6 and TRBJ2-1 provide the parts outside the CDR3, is DAGVTQSPTHLIKTRGQQVTLRCSPKSGHDTVSWYQQALGQGPQFIFQYYEEEERQRGNFPDRFSGHQFPNYSSELNVNALLLGDSALYLCVSSRPGGYEQFFGPGTRLTVL.